These 18 T cell receptor beta chains came from one sample sequenced in a study of human T cells and chemical hapten exposure (dated by TCRdb to the early 2020s). Sample time point, as interpreted from the label and publication: pre-sensitization, week 0. The treatment or condition tag for this specimen amounts to: therapeutic diphenylcyclopropenone sensitization with weekly scalp DPC. Library creation used RACE. The sequencing machine was a NextSeq 500. TCRdb ran its own pipeline on the public reads, namely fastp trimming at Q25 and MiXCR clone calling, and kept in-frame beta chains. Here each entry gathers all rows of one CDR3 protein and keeps the most common genes and DNA. For this sample the table gives about 80,000 distinct CDR3 sequences, of which around 15% were detected only once. The leading ten clones occupy more than 3.5% of the sample. Specimen: whole blood, collected in connection with sensitization to the hapten diphenylcyclopropenone (DPC). These receptor sequences come from a woman aged 45 to 65 with alopecia areata. Some clones in this sample may be carry-over from other donors' samples.

This clonotype was detected many times. The chain couples TRBV4-1 to TRBJ1-1; D uncertain. Trimming removed 3 bases at V and 10 bases at J, with 24 bases between. Germline CDR1 MGHRA, CDR2 YSYEKL. The CDR3 is 16 residues long. CDR3: CASSQLFDKRALGAFF. DNA for the CDR3: TGCGCCAGCAGCCAGCTTTTTGATAAACGGGCATTGGGAGCTTTCTTT.

This clonotype appeared a few times. J is TRBJ2-7 and V is TRBV7-6, with D unresolved. From germline, CDR1 is SGHVS and CDR2 FNYEAQ. V was trimmed by 0 bases and J by 5 bases, leaving 8 bases between them. This CDR3 region has 13 residues. The CDR3 spells CASSLAVGDEQYF. The CDR3 DNA reads TGTGCCAGCAGCTTAGCGGTCGGCGACGAGCAGTACTTC.

The chain is built from TRBV7-2 and TRBJ2-5; D gene uncertain. The CDR3 has 12 amino acids. Germline-derived CDR1 and CDR2 are SGHTA and FQGNSA. The ends were cut back, 6 bases at V and 4 bases at J, with 9 bases in the middle. In DNA form, the CDR3 reads TGTGCCAGCAGTCCGACCCGAGAGACCCAGTACTTC. Protein: CASSPTRETQYF.

The chain joins TRBV5-1 to TRBJ2-3; D is uncertain. V lost 5 bases, J lost 3 bases, and 7 bases lay in between. In germline, CDR1 is SGHRS, CDR2 YFSETQ. The CDR3 is made up of 12 amino acids. CDR3 residues: CASSYSTDTQYF. The DNA of the CDR3 is TGCGCCAGCAGTTACAGTACAGATACGCAGTATTTT.

The DNA of the CDR3 is TGTGCCAGCACAGCCGGGGCCTCCGTTGGAGGGGCCAACGTCCTGACTTTC. As protein: CASTAGASVGGANVLTF. The chain employs TRBV5-4 and TRBJ2-6, with D possibly called TRBD1 or TRBD2 (5 bases each). CDR3 length: 17 residues. V lost 6 bases and J 4 bases, leaving 20 bases between the germline ends. The germline CDR1 and CDR2 sequences are SGHNT and YYREEE (reference sequence).

This clonotype was found many times. CDR3 coding DNA: TGTGCCAGCAGCTTAGAGGGCGGAAATAATGAAAAACTGTTTTTT. Translated, it gives CASSLEGGNNEKLFF. V usage is TRBV7-9 and J usage is TRBJ1-4; D remains unclear. Germline V lookup: CDR1 SEHNR, CDR2 FQNEAQ (reference sequence). Trimming shortened V by 1 base and J by 4 bases, and 10 bases separated the two germline ends. The CDR3 has 15 residues.

This clonotype has just a few counts. The chain links TRBV11-2 to TRBJ2-2, with TRBD2 matching over 7 bases. Germline values: CDR1 SGHAT, CDR2 FQNNGV. This CDR3 is built from 16 residues. The ends lost 5 bases at V and 1 base at J; junction bases unmatched: 7. The CDR3 DNA follows: TGTGCCAGCAGCCCTAGCGGCGGGGTGAACACCGGGGAGCTGTTTTTT. Translation gives CASSPSGGVNTGELFF.

This clonotype has only a few counts. The chain employs TRBV11-2 and TRBJ2-5; D possibly corresponds to TRBD2 (6 bases). V was shortened by 5 bases and J by 5 bases, with 18 bases between the two germline ends. CDR3 length: 15 amino acids. CDR1 and CDR2 from the germline V gene are SGHAT and FQNNGV. This CDR3 is CASSQTGRERETQYF. The CDR3 bases are TGTGCCAGCAGCCAAACGGGGCGGGAAAGGGAGACCCAGTACTTC. Drawing the rest from reference TRBV11-2 and TRBJ2-5, the complete variable domain is EAGVAQSPRYKIIEKRQSVAFWCNPISGHATLYWYQQILGQGPKLLIQFQNNGVVDDSQLPKDRFSAERLKGVDSTLKIQPAKLEDSAVYLCASSQTGRERETQYFGPGTRLLVL.

This clonotype came up a few times. The J gene is TRBJ2-3, the V gene TRBV5-4, with 8 bases fitting TRBD2. CDR3 length equals 16 residues. Germline lookup yields CDR1 SGHNT and CDR2 YYREEE (reference sequence). Unmatched junction bases numbered 8, after V lost 4 bases and J lost 1 base. For the CDR3, the DNA is TGTGCCAGCAGCGCAGGGACTAGGCGAGGCACAGATACGCAGTATTTT. As protein: CASSAGTRRGTDTQYF.

The chain is built from TRBV20-1 and TRBJ2-7; unclear D gene. The CDR3 is 14 amino acids. The germline CDR1 and CDR2 sequences are DFQATT and SNEGSKA (reference sequence). The V gene lost 0 bases and the J gene lost 3 bases, with 12 bases spanning the gap. The CDR3 sequence: CSARDEVRSYEQYF. The CDR3 DNA sequence: TGCAGTGCTAGAGACGAGGTTAGGAGCTACGAGCAGTACTTC.

This clonotype occurred a few times. The V and J genes are TRBV29-1 and TRBJ1-1, with 7 nucleotides matching TRBD1. With 6 bases clipped from V and 3 bases from J, the junction kept 4 bases outside the gene matches. The CDR3 loop spans 12 amino acids. Germline V lookup: CDR1 SQVTM, CDR2 ANQGSEA. The chain's CDR3 is CSVTGPDTEAFF. Here the CDR3 DNA reads TGCAGCGTGACAGGGCCAGACACTGAAGCTTTCTTT.

The V gene is TRBV7-2, the J gene TRBJ2-3; D might be TRBD1 or TRBD2, each matching 6 bases. Deletions cut 5 bases from V and 2 bases from J, with 17 bases between. Germline CDR1 is SGHTA and CDR2 is FQGNSA. The CDR3 spans 16 residues. CDR3: CASSQNGRGHTDTQYF. Written as DNA, the CDR3 is TGTGCCAGCAGCCAGAACGGGCGGGGACACACAGATACGCAGTATTTT.

Regarding this clonotype: An end of the junction does not agree with germline; a read error may underlie this. The chain links TRBV13 to TRBJ1-1; D remains unclear. This CDR3 spans 15 amino acids. Germline CDR1 PRHDT, CDR2 FYEKMQ (reference sequence). In DNA, the CDR3 is TGTGCCAGCCTCCGAAGGGTTGGGTTGAACGCTGAAGCTTTCTTT. Its protein is CASLRRVGLNAEAFF.

V gene TRBV20-1 combines with J gene TRBJ2-1; D is uncertain. Germline CDR1 is DFQATT and CDR2 is SNEGSKA (reference sequence). The V end was cut by 6 bases, the J end by 3 bases, with 3 bases between. The CDR3 spans 10 residues. The CDR3 DNA reads TGCAGTGCCGACTACAATGAGCAGTTCTTC. Translation gives CSADYNEQFF.

This clonotype was seen a handful of times. This rearrangement joins TRBV6-1 to TRBJ2-1, with D hard to call. There are 12 residues in the CDR3. V lost 2 bases and J lost 7, with 6 bases in between. The V gene's germline CDR1 is MNHNS and CDR2 SASEGT. The CDR3 reads CASSEPGNEQFF. Written as DNA, the CDR3 is TGTGCCAGCAGTGAACCCGGTAATGAGCAGTTCTTC.

This clonotype appeared many times. This chain connects TRBV20-1 to TRBJ2-5; 10 bases fit TRBD2. V gave up 5 bases and J gave up 8 bases; unmatched junction bases: 11. Germline CDR1 and CDR2: DFQATT and SNEGSKA (reference sequence). The CDR3 runs to 14 residues. The CDR3 loop is CSAPWLAGVDTQYF. The CDR3 DNA reads as TGCAGTGCTCCCTGGCTAGCGGGAGTCGACACCCAGTACTTC.

The chain carries TRBV6-2 or TRBV6-3 and TRBJ2-3, with a tentative D call TRBD2 (6 bases). Germline CDR1 reads MNHEY; CDR2 reads SVGEGT. The CDR3 runs 16 residues. The V and J ends lost 5 bases and 0 bases respectively, with 15 bases between them. CDR3 nucleotide sequence: TGTGCCAGCAGTCTCGCGACTAGTCCAAGCACAGATACGCAGTATTTT. It codes for CASSLATSPSTDTQYF.

This clonotype was seen at least ten times. This chain joins TRBV20-1 and TRBJ2-1, with a tentative D call TRBD2 (6 bases). The germline V gene encodes CDR1 DFQATT and CDR2 SNEGSKA (reference sequence). The V end lost 0 bases, the J end lost 0 bases, and 9 bases lay between the germline ends. This CDR3 spans 15 amino acids. DNA of the CDR3: TGCAGTGCTAGAGACGGCGGGAACTCCTACAATGAGCAGTTCTTC. Translation gives CSARDGGNSYNEQFF.